This entry lists 22 T cell receptor beta chains sequenced from one sample in a study of cytomegalovirus exposure and HLA in healthy donors. The PCR contained 60 Vbeta and 13 Jbeta primers. Data came from immunoSEQ multiplex PCR; TCRdb stores just in-frame clones and leaves some out. Of about 170,000 clones detected, around 80% appear once; the ten largest clones hold approximately 2.4%. The source material was PBMCs. The origin of the receptors is a woman aged 50 to 65 in good health and CMV-seronegative.

V is TRBV7-2 and J is TRBJ1-2; TRBD1 agrees at 8 bases. The germline V gene encodes CDR1 SGHTA and CDR2 FQGNSA. This CDR3 has 14 amino acids. Trimming removed 5 bases from V and 2 bases from J; junction bases left unmatched: 4. CDR3 residues: CASSGRTGNYGYTF. The CDR3 nucleotides are TGTGCCAGCAGCGGGAGGACAGGGAACTATGGCTACACCTTC.

The chain combines TRBV21-1 with TRBJ2-7; the table's D call, TRBD1, was not checked against the DNA. TRBV21-1 is termed a pseudogene. The CDR3 sequence is 16 residues long. The CDR3 DNA reads as TGTGCCAGCAGCAAAGACAGGGGGCGCCTCGCGGTTGAGCAGTACTTC. Translating it yields CASSKDRGRLAVEQYF.

J is TRBJ1-6 and V is TRBV28; no reliable D call. Deletions cut 6 bases from V and 2 bases from J, with 8 bases between. This CDR3 has 14 amino acids. Germline-derived CDR1 and CDR2 are MDHEN and SYDVKM. The CDR3 DNA follows: TGTGCCAGCAGCTACGGGGCCTATAATTCACCCCTCCACTTT. It yields the protein CASSYGAYNSPLHF.

The chain couples TRBV7-6 to TRBJ1-1; D gene unclear. This CDR3 has 15 residues. Germline V gene sequence: CDR1 SGHVS, CDR2 FNYEAQ. Trimming removed 1 base from V and 2 bases from J, with 11 bases in between. This CDR3 reads CASSLGLASNTEAFF. The CDR3 DNA follows: TGTGCCAGCAGCTTAGGTCTGGCATCAAACACTGAAGCTTTCTTT.

This clone came up once. The gene calls are TRBV28 and TRBJ2-3, with D tentatively TRBD2 (5 bases). The V end lost 6 bases, the J end lost 4 bases, and 23 bases lay between the germline ends. The germline gives CDR1 MDHEN, CDR2 SYDVKM. The CDR3 spans 17 residues. This CDR3 reads CASSQPRAFEGPDTQYF. The CDR3 DNA reads TGTGCCAGCAGCCAACCTCGGGCGTTCGAGGGCCCAGATACGCAGTATTTT.

The gene calls are TRBV5-4 and TRBJ2-1; 8 bases are shared with TRBD1. Germline CDR1 and CDR2: SGHNT and YYREEE (reference sequence). This CDR3 comprises 15 residues. V trimming: 1 base; J trimming: 8 bases; junction bases outside the gene matches: 8. As DNA, the CDR3 is TGTGCCAGCAGCTTGTCAGGGGGCCGGGAGCATGAGCAGTTCTTC. Its protein is CASSLSGGREHEQFF.

This chain joins TRBV5-1 and TRBJ1-1; the D gene is possibly TRBD1 (6 bases). V lost 4 bases and J lost 4, with 17 bases in between. The germline V gene has CDR1 SGHRS and CDR2 YFSETQ. The CDR3 covers 15 residues. CDR3 amino acids: CASSAVSTGSTEAFF. The DNA for the CDR3 is TGCGCCAGCAGCGCGGTTTCAACAGGGAGCACTGAAGCTTTCTTT. The full variable domain, its missing parts supplied by reference TRBV5-1 and TRBJ1-1, is KAGVTQTPRYLIKTRGQQVTLSCSPISGHRSVSWYQQTPGQGLQFLFEYFSETQRNKGNFPGRFSGRQFSNSRSEMNVSTLELGDSALYLCASSAVSTGSTEAFFGQGTRLTVV.

This rearrangement joins TRBV10-2 to TRBJ2-2; TRBD2 matches 13 bases. The CDR3 contains 14 residues. V was clipped by 8 bases and J by 5 bases; unmatched bases: 2. Germline CDR1 and CDR2: WSHSY and SAAADI. This CDR3 reads CASSTSGGTGELFF. The CDR3, as DNA: TGCGCCAGCTCGACTAGCGGGGGGACCGGGGAGCTGTTTTTT.

Details on this clone: One end of the junction does not line up with germline, which may come from a read error. The chain joins TRBV7-9 to TRBJ1-1; a possible D gene is TRBD1 (5 bases). The CDR3 has 13 amino acids. CDR1 is SEHNR, CDR2 FQNEAQ, per germline (reference sequence). The CDR3 sequence is CSSSLVGAPEAFF. DNA for the CDR3: TGTTCCAGCAGCTTAGTTGGGGCCCCTGAAGCTTTCTTT.

The chain carries TRBV28 and TRBJ2-6; maybe TRBD1 (6 bases). The V end lost 5 bases, the J end lost 0 bases, and 8 bases lay between the germline ends. The CDR3 totals 15 residues. Germline V gene data show CDR1 as MDHEN and CDR2 as SYDVKM. The CDR3 region is CASSLTGSGANVLTF. The CDR3 nucleotides read TGTGCCAGCAGTCTGACAGGCTCTGGGGCCAACGTCCTGACTTTC. The full variable domain, with the rest looked up from reference TRBV28 and TRBJ2-6, is DVKVTQSSRYLVKRTGEKVFLECVQDMDHENMFWYRQDPGLGLRLIYFSYDVKMKEKGDIPEGYSVSREKKERFSLILESASTNQTSMYLCASSLTGSGANVLTFGAGSRLTVL.

The chain employs TRBV29-1 and TRBJ1-1, with TRBD1 matching 7 bases. Germline V CDR1 and CDR2: SQVTM, ANQGSEA. The CDR3 covers 12 residues. J gave up 4 bases and V 6 bases, and 5 bases lay outside the gene matches. The CDR3 loop is CSVNRGGTEAFF. CDR3 bases: TGCAGCGTAAACAGGGGTGGCACTGAAGCTTTCTTT.

V and J are TRBV5-4 and TRBJ2-5; 7 bases align to TRBD2. The length of the CDR3 is 16 residues. The ends lost 4 bases at V and 2 bases at J; junction bases unmatched: 11. Germline CDR1 reads SGHNT; CDR2 reads YYREEE (reference sequence). DNA of the CDR3: TGTGCCAGCAGCGCCGTCTTTGGGGGGGATCAAGAGACCCAGTACTTC. Translation gives CASSAVFGGDQETQYF.

V is TRBV5-1 and J is TRBJ2-5; D might be TRBD1 (6 bases). Gene TRBJ2-7 matches the end of the DNA better, so the J call may be wrong. The CDR3 contains 18 residues. From germline, CDR1 is SGHRS and CDR2 YFSETQ. The CDR3 DNA is TGCGCCAGCAGCAAGCCCCTCGATGGGCCAAAAGGGGGCTACGAGCAGTACTTC. Amino acid sequence: CASSKPLDGPKGGYEQYF.

The rearrangement links TRBV5-1 to TRBJ2-5; 9 nucleotides agree with TRBD1. V was pared by 0 bases and J by 0 bases, with 3 bases of the junction left unmatched. The CDR3 loop spans 16 amino acids. The germline CDR1 and CDR2 sequences are SGHRS and YFSETQ. This CDR3 reads CASSLVGTGYQETQYF. The CDR3 DNA is TGCGCCAGCAGCTTGGTAGGGACAGGGTACCAAGAGACCCAGTACTTC.

The chain employs TRBV2 and TRBJ1-1; D is uncertain. The CDR3 loop spans 14 amino acids. The germline V and J ends were trimmed by 6 bases and 1 base, with 12 bases remaining between them. Germline CDR1 and CDR2: SNHLY and FYNNEI. The CDR3 here is CASRRTEGNTEAFF. The CDR3 bases are TGTGCCAGCAGAAGGACGGAGGGGAACACTGAAGCTTTCTTT. The full variable domain, completed using reference TRBV2 and TRBJ1-1, is EPEVTQTPSHQVTQMGQEVILRCVPISNHLYFYWYRQILGQKVEFLVSFYNNEISEKSEIFDDQFSVERPDGSNFTLKIRSTKLEDSAMYFCASRRTEGNTEAFFGQGTRLTVV.

The chain links TRBV7-2 to TRBJ2-7, with a tentative D call TRBD1 (5 bases). V shed 6 bases and J shed 4 bases, with 25 bases lying between them. CDR1 and CDR2 (germline): SGHTA, FQGNSA. The CDR3 totals 17 residues. In nucleotides, the CDR3 is TGTGCCAGCAGTCCCTTTCCCCCGTTCCAGGGTATATACGAGCAGTACTTC. It translates to CASSPFPPFQGIYEQYF.

This clone showed up just a few times. The chain combines TRBV11-2 with TRBJ2-7; 11 bases align to TRBD1. This CDR3 has 14 residues. V lost 3 bases and J lost 2; bases outside the gene matches: 0. Germline V CDR1 and CDR2: SGHAT, FQNNGV. DNA for the CDR3: TGTGCCAGCAGCTTGGGACAGGGGGCCTACGAGCAGTACTTC. Translation gives CASSLGQGAYEQYF.

The V gene is TRBV18, the J gene TRBJ1-4, with 7 bases fitting TRBD1. Germline values: CDR1 KGHSH, CDR2 LQKENI. This CDR3 comprises 13 residues. The trim removed 6 bases at V and 8 bases at J, leaving 6 bases unmatched. CDR3 protein: CASSPGQEEKLFF. The CDR3 DNA follows: TGTGCCAGCTCGCCCGGACAGGAGGAAAAACTGTTTTTT.

This clone was observed a handful of times. The chain uses TRBV9 and TRBJ2-6; D gene unclear. Trimming removed 3 bases at V and 4 bases at J, with 14 bases between. This CDR3 is 16 amino acids long. CDR1 and CDR2 (germline): SGDLS, YYNGEE. The DNA of the CDR3 is TGTGCCAGCAGCGCCGATGACACTCCCGGGGCCAACGTCCTGACTTTC. Translating gives CASSADDTPGANVLTF. The full variable domain, in which reference TRBV9 and TRBJ2-6 provide the parts outside the CDR3, is DSGVTQTPKHLITATGQRVTLRCSPRSGDLSVYWYQQSLDQGLQFLIQYYNGEERAKGNILERFSAQQFPDLHSELNLSSLELGDSALYFCASSADDTPGANVLTFGAGSRLTVL.

The chain is built from TRBV4-3 and TRBJ2-7; D is unresolved. The CDR3 is made up of 15 amino acids. The V end lost 0 bases, the J end lost 4 bases, and 13 bases lay between the germline ends. The germline V gene encodes CDR1 LGHNA and CDR2 YSLEER. For the CDR3, the DNA is TGCGCCAGCAGCCAAGACCCAGGTCAAGGTTACGAGCAGTACTTC. Its protein product is CASSQDPGQGYEQYF.

The genes are TRBV7-2 and TRBJ2-1; possibly TRBD1 for D (6 bases). Per the germline V gene, CDR1 is SGHTA and CDR2 is FQGNSA. The ends were cut back, 3 bases at V and 6 bases at J, with 15 bases in the middle. This CDR3 has 15 residues. CDR3: CASSFSGIGGNEQFF. As DNA, the CDR3 is TGTGCCAGCAGCTTCTCGGGGATAGGGGGCAATGAGCAGTTCTTC. The whole variable domain, filled in from reference TRBV7-2 and TRBJ2-1, reads GAGVSQSPSNKVTEKGKDVELRCDPISGHTALYWYRQSLGQGLEFLIYFQGNSAPDKSGLPSDRFSAERTGGSVSTLTIQRTQQEDSAVYLCASSFSGIGGNEQFFGPGTRLTVL.

The chain combines TRBV6-6 with TRBJ2-5; TRBD1 matches at 10 bases. The CDR3 is made up of 16 amino acids. Trimming took 2 bases from V and 5 from J; bases not matched to a gene: 8. CDR1 and CDR2 from the germline V gene are MNHNY and SVGAGI (reference sequence). The CDR3 region has the DNA TGTGCCAGCAGTTACACCCCGGGACAGGGGTTGGAGACCCAGTACTTC. Encoded protein: CASSYTPGQGLETQYF.